The 14 T cell receptor beta chains below all came from one sample that was sequenced in a study of cytomegalovirus exposure and HLA in healthy donors (dated by TCRdb to 2015 to 2018). Libraries were made using the immunoSEQ multiplex PCR assay. A mixture of 60 forward primers for TCR Vbeta segments and 13 reverse primers for TCR Jbeta segments was used in the multiplex PCR. This immuneACCESS table, as held by TCRdb, lists in-frame sequences with V and J called but not all clones. Of the missing ones, under half trace to an unresolved V gene in checked studies; the others have no known cause. The sample table lists roughly 120,000 clones, 77% of them with a count of one. In total, the top ten clones hold roughly 3.7% of the sample. Specimen: PBMCs. The receptors derive from a human donor in good health.

This rearrangement joins TRBV19 to TRBJ1-3, with D unclear. The CDR3 length is 16 residues. Looked up from germline, CDR1 is LNHDA and CDR2 is SQIVND (reference sequence). V was clipped by 5 bases and J by 0 bases, with 14 bases between them. The CDR3 nucleotides are TGTGCCAGTAGTCCGGGATGGAGGCCCTCTGGAAACACCATATATTTT. Encoded protein: CASSPGWRPSGNTIYF.

The gene calls are TRBV2 and TRBJ2-5; TRBD1 is a possible D gene (6 bases). Trimming took off 6 bases at V and 1 base at J, with 9 bases between the two ends. The V gene's germline CDR1 is SNHLY and CDR2 FYNNEI. This CDR3 has 13 residues. The CDR3 protein is CASRAGAQETQYF. The CDR3 coding sequence is TGTGCCAGCAGAGCAGGGGCCCAAGAGACCCAGTACTTC.

The rearrangement uses TRBV10-3 and TRBJ2-1; D may be TRBD2 (6 bases). In germline, CDR1 is ENHRY, CDR2 SYGVKD. V was trimmed by 0 bases and J by 6 bases, leaving 12 bases between them. The CDR3 totals 15 residues. The CDR3 coding sequence is TGTGCCATCAGTGAGTCGTTAGGAGGGCCCAATGAGCAGTTCTTC. Amino acids: CAISESLGGPNEQFF.

The rearrangement joins TRBV18 to TRBJ1-4, with TRBD1 as a possible D gene (6 bases). There are 16 residues in the CDR3. Germline lookup yields CDR1 KGHSH and CDR2 LQKENI. Trimming stripped 3 bases from V and 5 bases from J, with 16 bases between. The DNA for the CDR3 is TGTGCCAGCTCACCCCCAGGGACACGCGGAAATGAAAAACTGTTTTTT. Translated, it gives CASSPPGTRGNEKLFF.

The rearrangement joins TRBV29-1 to TRBJ2-3; 10 nucleotides line up with TRBD2. Per germline, CDR1 SQVTM and CDR2 ANQGSEA. Trimming at V came to 3 bases and at J to 7 bases, leaving 7 bases not matched to a gene. The CDR3 is made up of 14 amino acids. DNA of the CDR3: TGCAGCGTTGACACGGCTAGCGGGAGAAATACGCAGTATTTT. Translated: CSVDTASGRNTQYF.

The chain recombines TRBV6-5 with TRBJ2-1, with D possibly being TRBD2 (5 bases). Per germline, CDR1 MNHEY and CDR2 SVGAGI. This CDR3 is built from 11 residues. Deletions cut 7 bases from V and 11 bases from J, with 12 bases between. CDR3 in DNA: TGTGCCAGCACTATGGGAGTACAGCAGTTCTTC. Amino acids: CASTMGVQQFF.

The chain links TRBV5-4 to TRBJ2-5; TRBD2 matches 10 bases. CDR1 is SGHNT, CDR2 YYREEE, per germline (reference sequence). The length of the CDR3 is 17 residues. Trimming took 2 bases from V and 4 from J; bases not matched to a gene: 11. The CDR3 DNA sequence: TGTGCCAGCAGCTTAGGGTCCAGCGGGAGGGCCGGAGAGACCCAGTACTTC. It specifies CASSLGSSGRAGETQYF.

The chain carries TRBV5-1 and TRBJ2-1, with 13 bases fitting TRBD2. CDR1 SGHRS and CDR2 YFSETQ come from the germline V gene. The CDR3 loop spans 15 amino acids. Trimming removed 3 bases from V and 7 bases from J; junction bases left unmatched: 4. The CDR3 sequence is CASSSATSGGNEQFF. The CDR3 DNA sequence: TGCGCCAGCAGCTCGGCGACTAGCGGGGGGAATGAGCAGTTCTTC.

The chain recombines TRBV11-3 with TRBJ1-6, with 8 bases fitting TRBD1. The junction had 9 bases not matched to a gene; V was cut back by 5 bases and J by 0 bases. The CDR3 covers 18 residues. Germline CDR1 SGHNT, CDR2 YENEEA. The CDR3 region is CASSPMTGVSSYNSPLHF. As DNA, the CDR3 is TGTGCCAGCAGCCCCATGACAGGGGTCAGCTCCTATAATTCACCCCTCCACTTT.

This clone showed up just a few times. This chain links TRBV11-2 with TRBJ2-1, with TRBD2 matching 8 bases. There are 15 residues in the CDR3. CDR1 is SGHAT and CDR2 is FQNNGV in the germline V gene. Germline trimming cut 6 bases from V and 5 bases from J; bases unmatched to any gene: 9. Written as DNA, the CDR3 is TGTGCCAGCAGATTCCCGGGAGGGCCCCACAATGAGCAGTTCTTC. Residues: CASRFPGGPHNEQFF.

The chain uses TRBV27 and TRBJ2-7; D gene unclear. The CDR3 sequence is 18 residues long. Germline V gives CDR1 MNHEY, CDR2 SMNVEV (reference sequence). V was pared by 4 bases and J by 4 bases, with 26 bases between. The CDR3 loop reads CASSSLGRSTLQYYEQYF. Here the CDR3 DNA reads TGTGCCAGCAGTTCGCTAGGTAGGAGTACCCTCCAATATTACGAGCAGTACTTC.

The J gene is TRBJ1-2, the V gene TRBV19; maybe TRBD1 (6 bases). The CDR3 is made up of 15 amino acids. Germline loops: CDR1 LNHDA, CDR2 SQIVND (reference sequence). V was clipped by 6 bases and J by 7 bases, with 21 bases between them. The CDR3 loop is CASRTPRTEGGGYTF. In nucleotides, the CDR3 is TGTGCCAGTAGGACCCCAAGAACGGAAGGGGGTGGCTACACCTTC.

This chain joins TRBV21-1 and TRBJ2-7; TRBD2 reflects the table's D call only, with no check against the DNA. TRBV21-1 is described as a pseudogene. The CDR3 spans 10 residues. The DNA of the CDR3 is TGTGCCAGGGGGGGGCACGAGCAGTACTTC. Translating gives CARGGHEQYF.

Only a few counts were recorded for this clone. The rearrangement joins TRBV7-8 to TRBJ1-1; 8 bases agree with TRBD1. The V gene end was trimmed by 2 bases and the J gene end by 4 bases; junction bases not matched to a gene: 18. Germline V lookup: CDR1 SGHVS, CDR2 FQNEAQ. CDR3 length: 19 amino acids. The CDR3 region is CASSLRPPGQGAKGTEAFF. In DNA, the CDR3 is TGTGCCAGCAGCTTAAGGCCCCCAGGACAGGGTGCGAAGGGCACTGAAGCTTTCTTT.